The clone carrying this T cell receptor beta chain appeared a single time. Antigen unknown. These data belong to a study of cytomegalovirus exposure and HLA in healthy donors. General study points: Later analysis demonstrated an association between a missense DCLRE1C variant and TCR beta V- and J-gene trimming. Solely CMV serostatus was available to characterize immune exposure.

A multiplex PCR was run with 60 Vbeta primers and 13 Jbeta primers. Only in-frame clones appear in the TCRdb table, and some are missing; sequencing was by immunoSEQ multiplex PCR. The table lists some 190,000 clones, 75% to 85% of them singletons. The V end was cut by 2 bases, the J end by 5 bases, with 16 bases between. Germline V gene data show CDR1 as LNHDA and CDR2 as SQIVND (reference sequence). The CDR3 length is 15 residues. The specimen was PBMCs. This chain connects TRBV19 to TRBJ2-7, with TRBD1 as a possible D gene (8 bases). The clonotype originates from a woman between 25 and 40 years old in good health and CMV-seropositive. The CDR3 protein is CASSIQGGTGDEQYF. The CDR3, as DNA: TGTGCCAGTAGTATACAGGGGGGGACAGGAGACGAGCAGTACTTC.